This T cell receptor beta chain is from a study of shared clonotypes between healthy human individuals. Study results and caveats: The study found lower generation probabilities in non-shared clonotypes than in those shared by all four donors. The expectation was that sequencing depth would affect clonotype sharing among donors.

Trimming shortened V by 6 bases and J by 2 bases, and 17 bases separated the two germline ends. The CDR3 is made up of 15 amino acids. Germline-derived CDR1 and CDR2 are MNHNS and SASEGT. Sequenced by immunoSEQ multiplex PCR; TCRdb stores in-frame clones only, minus some. The table shows 950,000 to 1,300,000 clones, with under 80% occurring only once. Concerning this clone: Antigen specificity is unknown.

The chain couples TRBV6-1 to TRBJ2-7, with D possibly TRBD1 on 6 matching bases. Sequenced: memory CD4+ T cells sorted from blood. As to subset: CD45RA-negative fraction. The sequence came from a man between 18 and 35 years old in good health. The CDR3 spells CASRWTATGTYEQYF. In DNA, the CDR3 is TGTGCCAGCAGATGGACAGCCACGGGGACCTACGAGCAGTACTTC.